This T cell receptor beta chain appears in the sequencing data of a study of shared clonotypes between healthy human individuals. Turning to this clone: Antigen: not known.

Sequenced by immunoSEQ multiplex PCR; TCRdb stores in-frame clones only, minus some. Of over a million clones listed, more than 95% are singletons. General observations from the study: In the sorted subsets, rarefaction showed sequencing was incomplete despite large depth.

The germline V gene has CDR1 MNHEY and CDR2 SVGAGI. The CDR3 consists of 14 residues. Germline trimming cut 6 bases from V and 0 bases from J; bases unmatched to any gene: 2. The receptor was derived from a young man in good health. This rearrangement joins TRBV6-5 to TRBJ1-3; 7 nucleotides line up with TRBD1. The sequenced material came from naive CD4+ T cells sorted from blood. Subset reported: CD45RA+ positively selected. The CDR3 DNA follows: TGTGCCAGCAGACGGACAGGCTCTGGAAACACCATATATTTT. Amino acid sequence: CASRRTGSGNTIYF.